These 9 T cell receptor beta chains share one sample of origin, sequenced in a study of cytomegalovirus exposure and HLA in healthy donors. Use of 60 Vbeta and 13 Jbeta primers characterized the PCR. Libraries were prepared by immunoSEQ multiplex PCR; TCRdb keeps only in-frame clonotypes and omits some of them. Of roughly 250,000 clones listed, approximately 70% are singletons. The sample taken for sequencing was PBMCs. Every receptor here comes from a female donor in good health and CMV-seronegative.

As concerns this clone: A read error may produce the germline difference seen at one junction end. V and J are TRBV29-1 and TRBJ2-1; 7 bases match TRBD2. The CDR3 runs to 13 residues. Germline lookup yields CDR1 SQVTM and CDR2 ANQGSEA. CDR3 nucleotides: TGCAGCGCCGCCGGGACTAACTATAATGAGCAGCTCTTC. Protein: CSAAGTNYNEQLF.

This clone was picked up a small number of times. The junction does not match germline at one end; this may be a read error. The chain has TRBV5-6 and TRBJ2-7; 9 bases agree with TRBD2. Germline assignment: CDR1 SGHDT and CDR2 YYEEEE. This CDR3 has 14 amino acids. The CDR3 region has the DNA TGTGCCAGCAGCTTGGCGGGACTAGCTTCAAAGTTCCACTTC. Translation: CASSLAGLASKFHF.

The chain joins TRBV19 to TRBJ1-3; TRBD1 is a possible D gene (6 bases). CDR1 is LNHDA and CDR2 is SQIVND in the germline V gene (reference sequence). The CDR3 covers 17 residues. V was shortened by 5 bases and J by 0 bases, with 17 bases between the two germline ends. The CDR3 spells CASSWDGQSISGNTIYF. DNA of the CDR3: TGTGCCAGTAGTTGGGACGGACAGTCTATCTCTGGAAACACCATATATTTT.

The chain carries TRBV30 and TRBJ1-5; 9 bases are a match to TRBD1. Looked up from germline, CDR1 is GTSNPN and CDR2 is SVGIG (reference sequence). The CDR3 is made up of 15 amino acids. V lost 0 bases and J lost 5; bases outside the gene matches: 5. DNA of the CDR3: TGTGCCTGGAGTGTAGGGGGACAGGGAGATCAGCCCCAGCATTTT. Protein product: CAWSVGGQGDQPQHF. The variable domain in full, with the rest retrieved from reference TRBV30 and TRBJ1-5, is SQTIHQWPATLVQPVGSPLSLECTVEGTSNPNLYWYRQAAGRGLQLLFYSVGIGQISSEVPQNLSASRPQDRQFILSSKKLLLSDSGFYLCAWSVGGQGDQPQHFGDGTRLSIL.

The J gene is TRBJ2-5, the V gene TRBV7-2; 7 nucleotides line up with TRBD1. Losses at the gene ends were 0 bases for V and 4 bases for J; bases not matched to a gene: 5. The CDR3 runs to 15 residues. CDR1 SGHTA and CDR2 FQGNSA come from the germline V gene. In nucleotides, the CDR3 is TGTGCCAGCAGCTTAGCCAGGGGGATATCAGAGACCCAGTACTTC. This translates into CASSLARGISETQYF.

The sample holds one count of this clone. The chain carries TRBV7-2 and TRBJ1-1; 7 nucleotides match TRBD1. V was clipped by 0 bases and J by 11 bases; unmatched bases: 9. This CDR3 region has 14 residues. From germline, CDR1 is SGHTA and CDR2 FQGNSA. The CDR3 is CASSLAQGGAWAFF. The CDR3 coding sequence is TGTGCCAGCAGCTTAGCGCAAGGGGGCGCTTGGGCTTTCTTT.

This clone has more than one count but fewer than ten. This rearrangement joins TRBV2 to TRBJ1-2; D not resolved. CDR3 size: 13 residues. The germline V and J ends were trimmed by 5 bases and 8 bases, with 15 bases remaining between them. CDR1 is SNHLY and CDR2 is FYNNEI in the germline V gene. The CDR3 reads CASSTGGPYGYTF. The CDR3 DNA is TGTGCCAGCAGTACCGGAGGGCCCTACGGCTACACCTTC.

The chain has TRBV5-1 and TRBJ2-5; D is perhaps TRBD1 (7 bases). The germline V gene has CDR1 SGHRS and CDR2 YFSETQ. Trimming shortened V by 3 bases and J by 5 bases, and 14 bases separated the two germline ends. This CDR3 is 14 amino acids long. The CDR3 DNA reads as TGCGCCAGCAGCTCCGGGCCAGGGGGGGAGACCCAGTACTTC. Translating gives CASSSGPGGETQYF.

The chain is built from TRBV2 and TRBJ1-3, with 7 positions matching TRBD1. The length of the CDR3 is 23 residues. The J segment lost 0 bases and the V segment lost 6 bases, leaving 29 bases of the junction unmatched. Germline-derived CDR1 and CDR2 are SNHLY and FYNNEI. DNA for the CDR3: TGTGCCAGCAGCGAACCAATTATCGCGAACCCGGGACAGAGCCACCTCTCTGGAAACACCATATATTTT. Translating it yields CASSEPIIANPGQSHLSGNTIYF. Combining the CDR3 with reference TRBV2 and TRBJ1-3 gives the whole variable domain EPEVTQTPSHQVTQMGQEVILRCVPISNHLYFYWYRQILGQKVEFLVSFYNNEISEKSEIFDDQFSVERPDGSNFTLKIRSTKLEDSAMYFCASSEPIIANPGQSHLSGNTIYFGEGSWLTVV.